This TCR beta chain stems from a study of Ad26.COV2.S vaccination and SARS-CoV-2 variants. Sequencing was performed with immunoSEQ multiplex PCR; in TCRdb, only in-frame clones are kept and a portion is missing. The top ten hold 3.5% of the sample, which has about 370,000 clones, 80% to 90% seen once. General study findings and limits: Spike-specific TCR breadth ran higher among vaccine recipients than placebo recipients.

As concerns this clone: The target antigen is unknown.

Treatment meaning: some 20 received Ad26.COV2.S at low or high dose, single or two shots; about 5 received placebo; per-sample allocation not given. After the first vaccine or placebo injection, samples were drawn on day 63. The CDR3 runs to 19 residues. Trimming shortened V by 1 base and J by 0 bases, and 16 bases separated the two germline ends. The V gene's germline CDR1 is MNHEY and CDR2 SMNVEV (reference sequence). This material consisted of peripheral blood, taken in a trial of Ad26.COV2.S vaccine versus placebo. V gene TRBV27 combines with J gene TRBJ1-6; D not certain. This TCR derives from a person between 18 and 65 years old who received the Ad26.COV2.S COVID-19 vaccine or a placebo. The CDR3 DNA follows: TGTGCCAGCAGTTTATTTCACCGGCCAGCCAGCTCCTATAATTCACCCCTCCACTTT. This codes for CASSLFHRPASSYNSPLHF.